The 17 T cell receptor beta chains below come from one sample, sequenced in a study of shared clonotypes between healthy human individuals. Sequencing used immunoSEQ multiplex PCR; TCRdb keeps in-frame clones, though not all of them. The sample records about a million clones, about 72% being singletons. Input material: memory CD4+ T cells from PBMCs. The subset denotes: CD45RA-negative fraction. The receptors stem from a man younger than 35 in good health. Some clones in this sample may be carry-over from other donors' samples.

The V gene is TRBV5-1, the J gene TRBJ1-2, with unresolved D. The CDR3 consists of 14 residues. CDR1 is SGHRS and CDR2 is YFSETQ in the germline V gene. The V gene lost 3 bases and the J gene lost 8 bases, with 17 bases spanning the gap. CDR3 in DNA: TGCGCCAGCAGCTCGGGTTCGGAGGGTGAAGGCTACACCTTC. Translation: CASSSGSEGEGYTF.

This rearrangement joins TRBV11-2 to TRBJ2-1, with 12 bases fitting TRBD2. J lost 1 base, V lost 2 bases, and 6 bases had no gene match. CDR1 is SGHAT and CDR2 is FQNNGV in the germline V gene. This CDR3 comprises 18 residues. DNA for the CDR3: TGTGCCAGCAGCTTAACTAGCGGGAGGCTATTATCCTACAATGAGCAGTTCTTC. This codes for CASSLTSGRLLSYNEQFF.

The genes are TRBV28 and TRBJ1-4; weak D call: TRBD1 (5 bases). Trimming cost V 6 bases and J 11 bases, with 16 bases left between them. The CDR3 is 13 residues long. Per the germline V gene, CDR1 is MDHEN and CDR2 is SYDVKM. The CDR3 DNA sequence: TGTGCCAGCAGCATGGAACAGGCACGCAAACTGTTTTTT. Protein sequence: CASSMEQARKLFF.

On this clone itself: In the same sample, other DNA sequences code for this CDR3. The J gene is TRBJ1-2, the V gene TRBV5-6; weak D call: TRBD1 (5 bases). The CDR3 extends over 15 amino acids. The germline gives CDR1 SGHDT, CDR2 YYEEEE. Trimming pared 0 bases from V and 2 bases from J, leaving 11 bases between. CDR3 nucleotides: TGTGCCAGCAGCTTGGGGTCAGCAGGGAACTATGGCTACACCTTC. Encoded protein: CASSLGSAGNYGYTF.

The rearrangement joins TRBV6-1 to TRBJ2-7, with 8 bases matching TRBD1. Germline assignment: CDR1 MNHNS and CDR2 SASEGT. J gave up 6 bases and V 5 bases, and 9 bases lay outside the gene matches. The CDR3 loop spans 14 amino acids. The CDR3 bases are TGTGCCAGCAGTAGAGGACAGGGACCTTTCGAGCAGTACTTC. This encodes CASSRGQGPFEQYF.

V usage is TRBV7-3 and J usage is TRBJ2-3, with TRBD2 matching 13 bases. V lost 5 bases to trimming and J lost 1 base; unmatched junction nucleotides: 15. The germline gives CDR1 SGHTA, CDR2 FQGTGA. The CDR3 runs 20 residues. The CDR3 region is CASSPPPPGLAGRCTDTQYF. CDR3 in DNA: TGTGCCAGCAGCCCACCCCCCCCGGGACTAGCGGGAAGATGCACAGATACGCAGTATTTT.

This chain connects TRBV29-1 to TRBJ2-3; D perhaps matches TRBD1 (6 bases). Trimming shortened V by 8 bases and J by 0 bases, and 12 bases separated the two germline ends. CDR3 length: 13 residues. CDR1 SQVTM and CDR2 ANQGSEA come from the germline V gene. The CDR3 nucleotides are TGCAGCTTCGACAGGTACAGCACAGATACGCAGTATTTT. This encodes CSFDRYSTDTQYF.

There are many counts of this clone. This rearrangement joins TRBV20-1 to TRBJ2-7, with 8 bases aligning to TRBD1. Germline lookup yields CDR1 DFQATT and CDR2 SNEGSKA (reference sequence). CDR3 length: 11 residues. CDR3 region: CRGDRGHEQYF. In DNA, the CDR3 is TGCAGGGGTGACAGGGGCCACGAGCAGTACTTC.

The chain joins TRBV18 to TRBJ1-1; a possible D gene is TRBD1 (5 bases). The CDR3 totals 15 residues. V lost 3 bases, J lost 0 bases, and 11 bases lay in between. Germline assignment: CDR1 KGHSH and CDR2 LQKENI. The CDR3: CASSPIATVNTEAFF. CDR3 nucleotide sequence: TGTGCCAGCTCACCGATCGCGACAGTGAACACTGAAGCTTTCTTT.

In regard to this clone: At one end, the junction sequence differs from germline, possibly due to a read error. The chain's CDR3 is CAISDLLGATF. CDR3 nucleotide sequence: TGTGCCATCAGTGACCTTCTTGGGGCAACCTTC. V gene TRBV10-3 combines with J gene TRBJ2-7; D is possibly TRBD1 (5 bases). From germline, CDR1 is ENHRY and CDR2 SYGVKD. There are 11 residues in the CDR3.

The sample holds a few counts of this clone. This chain connects TRBV14 to TRBJ2-1; D is perhaps TRBD1 (5 bases). Trimming cost V 2 bases and J 2 bases, with 13 bases left between them. Germline CDR1 SGHDN, CDR2 FVKESK. The CDR3 is 16 residues long. The CDR3 bases are TGTGCCAGCAGCCAATTTGGGGCGCAACCCTACAATGAGCAGTTCTTC. Translation gives CASSQFGAQPYNEQFF.

The rearrangement links TRBV5-4 to TRBJ1-2; D not certain. Trimming pared 4 bases from V and 0 bases from J, leaving 13 bases between. The CDR3 contains 15 residues. Germline-derived CDR1 and CDR2 are SGHNT and YYREEE (reference sequence). Here the CDR3 DNA reads TGTGCCAGCAGCGCCGTAGAGACGACTAACTATGGCTACACCTTC. Its protein is CASSAVETTNYGYTF.

The V and J genes are TRBV5-5 and TRBJ1-5; the D is unclear. The CDR3 runs to 16 residues. Trimming took off 3 bases at V and 1 base at J, with 14 bases between the two ends. The germline gives CDR1 SGHKS, CDR2 YYEKEE (reference sequence). This CDR3 reads CASSSQALFSNQPQHF. The CDR3 DNA follows: TGTGCCAGCAGCTCGCAGGCGTTATTCAGCAATCAGCCCCAGCATTTT.

This clone was seen just once. This chain connects TRBV29-1 to TRBJ2-5; D remains ambiguous. The V gene lost 5 bases and the J gene lost 5 bases, with 12 bases spanning the gap. This CDR3 contains 12 residues. The germline CDR1 and CDR2 sequences are SQVTM and ANQGSEA. The CDR3 region is CSVLNPSETQYF. In DNA, the CDR3 is TGCAGCGTTTTGAACCCGTCTGAGACCCAGTACTTC. Full variable domain (missing parts from reference TRBV29-1 and TRBJ2-5): SAVISQKPSRDICQRGTSLTIQCQVDSQVTMMFWYRQQPGQSLTLIATANQGSEATYESGFVIDKFPISRPNLTFSTLTVSNMSPEDSSIYLCSVLNPSETQYFGPGTRLLVL.

The genes are TRBV6-6 and TRBJ2-1; perhaps TRBD2 as D (6 bases). V gave up 2 bases and J gave up 4 bases, with 9 bases separating them. CDR1 is MNHNY and CDR2 is SVGAGI in the germline V gene (reference sequence). CDR3 length: 14 residues. The CDR3 protein is CASSYGGGYNEQFF. Written as DNA, the CDR3 is TGTGCCAGCAGTTACGGGGGAGGATACAATGAGCAGTTCTTC.

The chain carries TRBV11-3 and TRBJ2-7, with 9 bases aligning to TRBD2. Germline V gene lookup returns CDR1 SGHNT and CDR2 YENEEA. The CDR3 covers 14 residues. V trimming: 5 bases; J trimming: 3 bases; junction bases outside the gene matches: 5. The CDR3 bases are TGTGCCAGCAGCCCCGGGACTAGCAGCTACGAGCAGTACTTC. It encodes CASSPGTSSYEQYF.

The rearrangement uses TRBV5-4 and TRBJ2-7, with 8 bases aligning to TRBD1. Losses at the gene ends were 4 bases for V and 4 bases for J; bases not matched to a gene: 4. The CDR3 has 13 residues. CDR1 and CDR2 from the germline V gene are SGHNT and YYREEE (reference sequence). Here the CDR3 reads CASSRTGRYEQYF. The CDR3 region has the DNA TGTGCCAGCAGCCGGACAGGGCGTTACGAGCAGTACTTC.